This T cell receptor (beta chain) was found in a study of blood T cells in healthy people across ages. Study-wide results and caveats: Naive T cell percentage showed a strong correlation with TCR beta diversity.

A sample-barcoded 5' primer and a J-beta primer mix were used in a second PCR of roughly 7 to 11 cycles. Per sample, CDR3-containing paired-end reads numbered at least 2.5 million. TCRdb processed the 5' RACE reads anew with MiXCR; each CDR3 protein has one entry. The table records some 1.6 million distinct CDR3 sequences, 30% to 35% of them present only once. In this sample, this clonotype turned up a few times. No antigen is known for it. This CDR3 is built from 15 residues. The V gene's germline CDR1 is MNHNS and CDR2 SASEGT. Germline trimming cut 6 bases from V and 7 bases from J; bases unmatched to any gene: 12. Healthy Caucasian individuals from Russia aged about 6 to 95 were enrolled as donors.

Sequencing was done on a sample of blood. This clonotype originated in a woman aged 30 to 39 in good health. The chain joins TRBV6-1 to TRBJ2-1, with 7 bases fitting TRBD1. In DNA, the CDR3 is TGTGCCAGCAGGAGACAGGGCTTTGAGGTGAATGAGCAGTTCTTC. Amino acids: CASRRQGFEVNEQFF.